These T cell receptor beta chains were read from a single sample in a study of regulatory T cells in long-lasting Graves disease. One entry per CDR3 protein, called by TCRdb with MiXCR from the multiplex PCR reads. Here the sample spans approximately 400,000 distinct CDR3 sequences, 20% to 25% being singletons. The sample here was peripheral blood mononuclear cells (PBMCs), taken when the disease was refractory, from a patient treated with antithyroid drugs. Source of these receptors: a female donor with Graves disease. Each CDR3 is given with its conserved first and last residue.

J	V	CDR3
TRBJ1-2	TRBV7-2	CASSWGTDRAYGYTF
TRBJ1-2	TRBV20-1	CSAKDSNYGYTF
TRBJ1-1	TRBV28	CASSNRDRGPEAFF
TRBJ2-3	TRBV5-1	CASSLLGSSTDTQYF
TRBJ2-5	TRBV2	CASSPPGAAETQYF
TRBJ2-7	TRBV12-3/TRBV12-4	CASSDRDSSYEQYF
TRBJ2-2	TRBV25-1	CASSDFPTGGNTGELFF
TRBJ2-1	TRBV2	CASSKLADHYIEQFF
TRBJ1-1	TRBV20-1	CSARSRAQALGTEALF
TRBJ1-6	TRBV28	CASSGTPSYNSPLHF
TRBJ2-7	TRBV30	CAWALTSYEQYF
TRBJ2-5	TRBV6-2/TRBV6-3	CASSIGLAGVETQYF
TRBJ2-7	TRBV28	CASTKGISYEQYF
TRBJ2-4	TRBV7-3	CASSFGGPGDIQYF
TRBJ2-4	TRBV18	CASSPQDIQYF
TRBJ2-5	TRBV2	CASSLTSGEETQYF
TRBJ2-7	TRBV27	CASSPRLAGGKTNEQYF
TRBJ2-1	TRBV3-1	CASSQGYGYEQFF
TRBJ2-6	TRBV5-8	CASSVWGRGLGANVLTF
TRBJ2-4	TRBV28	CVVTGTSGSPRAKNIQYF
TRBJ1-1	TRBV5-1	CASSPDNAFAEAFF
TRBJ2-2	TRBV10-3	CAIRDSGSGTGELFF
TRBJ2-5	TRBV20-1	CSRTSAGETQYF
TRBJ1-1	TRBV2	CASSPAGTEAFF
TRBJ1-5	TRBV2	CASSEETAFSNQPQHF
TRBJ2-3	TRBV28	CASSPPGQGGETQYF
TRBJ2-7	TRBV2	CASSEGTSVTYEQYF
TRBJ2-3	TRBV19	CASSILPASTDTQYF
TRBJ1-2	TRBV29-1	CSVERTAGRRLSYGYTF
TRBJ1-3	TRBV4-1	CASSQVPGGDGNTIYF
TRBJ2-7	TRBV24-1	CATSDPGGSGSDEQYF
TRBJ1-1	TRBV2	CASRGTVGYTEAFF
TRBJ1-5	TRBV28	CASSSGAGQPQHF
TRBJ2-2	TRBV29-1	CSVGPRGSNTGELFF
TRBJ1-1	TRBV7-9	CASSLDRDNAEAFF
TRBJ1-5	TRBV20-1	CSASGTGNSNQPQHF
TRBJ2-7	TRBV5-1	CASSLYSSSYEQYF
TRBJ1-2	TRBV29-1	CSAGTVLGYTF
TRBJ2-7	TRBV15	CATSTYRGEGYEQYF
TRBJ1-1	TRBV19	CASNPGNTEAFF
TRBJ2-7	TRBV2	CASSGTRGTSSYEQYF
TRBJ2-7	TRBV27	CASSSDRFSYEQYF
TRBJ2-3	TRBV19	CASSIGHTDTQYF
TRBJ1-1	TRBV15	CATSRDKGLTEAFF
TRBJ2-6	TRBV28	CASSLFLAGVSGGANVLTF
TRBJ1-2	TRBV29-1	CSVAPGAGSYGYTF